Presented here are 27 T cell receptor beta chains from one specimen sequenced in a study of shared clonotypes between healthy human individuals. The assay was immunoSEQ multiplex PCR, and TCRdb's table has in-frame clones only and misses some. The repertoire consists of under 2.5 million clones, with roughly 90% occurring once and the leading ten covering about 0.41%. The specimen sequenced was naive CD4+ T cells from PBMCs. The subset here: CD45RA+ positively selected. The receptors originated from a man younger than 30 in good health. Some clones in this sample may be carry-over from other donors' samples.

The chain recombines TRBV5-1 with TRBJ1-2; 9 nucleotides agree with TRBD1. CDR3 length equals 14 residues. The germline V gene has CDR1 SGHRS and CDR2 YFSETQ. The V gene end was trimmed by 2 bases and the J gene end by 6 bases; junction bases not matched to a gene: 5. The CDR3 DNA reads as TGCGCCAGCAGCTTAGCGACAGGGGGTCATGGCTACACCTTC. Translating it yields CASSLATGGHGYTF. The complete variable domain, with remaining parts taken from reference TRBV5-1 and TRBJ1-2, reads KAGVTQTPRYLIKTRGQQVTLSCSPISGHRSVSWYQQTPGQGLQFLFEYFSETQRNKGNFPGRFSGRQFSNSRSEMNVSTLELGDSALYLCASSLATGGHGYTFGSGTRLTVV.

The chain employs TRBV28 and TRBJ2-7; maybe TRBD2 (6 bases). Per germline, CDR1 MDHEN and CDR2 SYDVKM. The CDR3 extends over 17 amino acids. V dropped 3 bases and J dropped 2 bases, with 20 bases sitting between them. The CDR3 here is CASSFPRLSGATYEQYF. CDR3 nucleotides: TGTGCCAGCAGTTTCCCCCGCCTTAGCGGAGCTACCTACGAGCAGTACTTC.

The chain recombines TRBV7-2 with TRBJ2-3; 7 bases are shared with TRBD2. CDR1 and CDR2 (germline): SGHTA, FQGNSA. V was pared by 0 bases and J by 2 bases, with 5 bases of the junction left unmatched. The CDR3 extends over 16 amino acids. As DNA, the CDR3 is TGTGCCAGCAGCTTAGCGCCGGGAGGTCCCACAGATACGCAGTATTTT. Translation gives CASSLAPGGPTDTQYF.

The CDR3 sequence: CASSFGPVQETQYF. The CDR3 region has the DNA TGTGCCAGCAGTTTCGGACCGGTCCAAGAGACCCAGTACTTC. This sequence joins TRBV27 and TRBJ2-5, with D hard to call. This CDR3 region has 14 residues. Per the germline V gene, CDR1 is MNHEY and CDR2 is SMNVEV (reference sequence). The germline V and J ends were trimmed by 3 bases and 1 base, with 9 bases remaining between them.

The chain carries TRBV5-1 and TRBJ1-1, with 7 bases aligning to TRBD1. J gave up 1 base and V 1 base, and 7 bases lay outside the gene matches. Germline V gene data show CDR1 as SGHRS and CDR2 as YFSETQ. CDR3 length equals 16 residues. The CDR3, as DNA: TGCGCCAGCAGCTTGTTGACAGGGACACAGAACACTGAAGCTTTCTTT. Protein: CASSLLTGTQNTEAFF.

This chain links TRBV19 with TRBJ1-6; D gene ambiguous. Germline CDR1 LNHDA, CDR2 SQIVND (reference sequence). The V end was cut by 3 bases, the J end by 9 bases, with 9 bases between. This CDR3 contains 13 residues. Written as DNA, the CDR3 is TGTGCCAGTAGTATGATAGCAGGTTCACCCCTCCACTTT. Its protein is CASSMIAGSPLHF.

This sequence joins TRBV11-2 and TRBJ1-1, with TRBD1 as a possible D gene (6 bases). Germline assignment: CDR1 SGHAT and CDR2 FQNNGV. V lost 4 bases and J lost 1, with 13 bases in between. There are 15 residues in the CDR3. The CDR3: CASSWLQGWNTEAFF. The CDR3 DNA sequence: TGTGCCAGCAGCTGGTTACAGGGATGGAACACTGAAGCTTTCTTT.

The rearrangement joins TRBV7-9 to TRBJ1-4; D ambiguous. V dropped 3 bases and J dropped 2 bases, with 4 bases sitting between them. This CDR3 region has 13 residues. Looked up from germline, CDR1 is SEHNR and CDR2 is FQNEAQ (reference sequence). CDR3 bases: TGTGCCAGCAGCTTTACTACTAATGAAAAACTGTTTTTT. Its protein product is CASSFTTNEKLFF.

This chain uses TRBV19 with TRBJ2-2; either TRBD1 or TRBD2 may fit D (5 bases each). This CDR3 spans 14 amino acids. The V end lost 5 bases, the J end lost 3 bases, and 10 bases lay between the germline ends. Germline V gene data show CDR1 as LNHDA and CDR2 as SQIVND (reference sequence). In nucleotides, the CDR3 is TGTGCCAGTAGTTCGGGGCAGCACACCGGGGAGCTGTTTTTT. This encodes CASSSGQHTGELFF.

CDR3 sequence (DNA): TGCGCCAGCGCCGAGACTAGCGGGAGTATGGCCTACAATGAGCAGTTCTTC. Translation: CASAETSGSMAYNEQFF. The genes are TRBV5-1 and TRBJ2-1; 12 nucleotides agree with TRBD2. The germline V gene encodes CDR1 SGHRS and CDR2 YFSETQ. The ends lost 7 bases at V and 2 bases at J; junction bases unmatched: 10. The CDR3 runs 17 residues.

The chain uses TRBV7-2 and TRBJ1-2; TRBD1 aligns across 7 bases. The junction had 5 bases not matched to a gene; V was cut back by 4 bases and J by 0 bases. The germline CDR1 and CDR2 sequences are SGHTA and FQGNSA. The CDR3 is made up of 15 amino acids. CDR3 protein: CASSYSGQANYGYTF. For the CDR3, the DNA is TGTGCCAGCAGCTACTCCGGACAGGCTAACTATGGCTACACCTTC.

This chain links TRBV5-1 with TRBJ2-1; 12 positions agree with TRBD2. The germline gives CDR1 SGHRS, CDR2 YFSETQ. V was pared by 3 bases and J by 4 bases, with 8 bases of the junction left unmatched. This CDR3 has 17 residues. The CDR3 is CASSSTILAGGYNEQFF. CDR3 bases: TGCGCCAGCAGCTCGACTATACTAGCGGGAGGATACAATGAGCAGTTCTTC.

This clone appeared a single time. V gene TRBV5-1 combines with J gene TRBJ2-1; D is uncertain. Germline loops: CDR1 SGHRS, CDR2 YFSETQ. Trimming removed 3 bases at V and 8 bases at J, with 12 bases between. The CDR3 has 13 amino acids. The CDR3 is CASSSPSLDEQFF. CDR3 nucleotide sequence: TGCGCCAGCAGCTCCCCGTCTCTGGATGAGCAGTTCTTC. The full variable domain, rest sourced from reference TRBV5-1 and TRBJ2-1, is KAGVTQTPRYLIKTRGQQVTLSCSPISGHRSVSWYQQTPGQGLQFLFEYFSETQRNKGNFPGRFSGRQFSNSRSEMNVSTLELGDSALYLCASSSPSLDEQFFGPGTRLTVL.

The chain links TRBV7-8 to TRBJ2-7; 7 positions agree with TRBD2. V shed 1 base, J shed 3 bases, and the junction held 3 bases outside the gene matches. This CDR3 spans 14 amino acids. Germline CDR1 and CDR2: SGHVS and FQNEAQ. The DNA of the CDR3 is TGTGCCAGCAGCTTAGGGGGGACTAACTACGAGCAGTACTTC. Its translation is CASSLGGTNYEQYF.

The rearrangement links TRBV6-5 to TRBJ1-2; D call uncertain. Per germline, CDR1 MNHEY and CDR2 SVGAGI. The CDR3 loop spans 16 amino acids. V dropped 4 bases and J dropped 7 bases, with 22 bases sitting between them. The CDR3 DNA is TGTGCCAGCAGTTTCGCACCGGGAGGGATACATGGTGGCTACACCTTC. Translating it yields CASSFAPGGIHGGYTF.

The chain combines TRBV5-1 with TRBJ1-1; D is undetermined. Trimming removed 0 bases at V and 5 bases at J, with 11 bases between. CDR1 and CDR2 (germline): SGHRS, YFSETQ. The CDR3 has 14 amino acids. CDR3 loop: CASSLDTRSTEAFF. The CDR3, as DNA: TGCGCCAGCAGCTTGGACACCCGAAGTACTGAAGCTTTCTTT.

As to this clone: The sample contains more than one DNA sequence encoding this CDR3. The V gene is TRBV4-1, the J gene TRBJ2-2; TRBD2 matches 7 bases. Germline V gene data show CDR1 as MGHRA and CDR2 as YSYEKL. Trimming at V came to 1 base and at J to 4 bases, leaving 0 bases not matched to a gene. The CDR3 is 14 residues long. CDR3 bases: TGCGCCAGCAGCCAAGGGGGGGGCACCGGGGAGCTGTTTTTT. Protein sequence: CASSQGGGTGELFF.

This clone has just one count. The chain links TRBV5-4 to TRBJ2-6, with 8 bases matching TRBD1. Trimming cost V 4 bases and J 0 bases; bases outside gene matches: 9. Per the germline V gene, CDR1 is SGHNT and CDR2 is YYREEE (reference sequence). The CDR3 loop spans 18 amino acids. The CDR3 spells CASSPTGQGSSGANVLTF. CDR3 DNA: TGTGCCAGCAGCCCCACCGGACAGGGAAGCTCTGGGGCCAACGTCCTGACTTTC.

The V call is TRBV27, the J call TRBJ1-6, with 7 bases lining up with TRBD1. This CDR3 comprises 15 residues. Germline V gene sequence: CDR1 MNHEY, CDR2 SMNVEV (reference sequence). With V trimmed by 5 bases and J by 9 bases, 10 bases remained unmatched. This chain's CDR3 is CASSHRQGVGSPLHF. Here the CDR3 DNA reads TGTGCCAGCAGTCACCGACAGGGAGTGGGTTCACCCCTCCACTTT.

The CDR3 here is CASSLASGTGEAFF. CDR3 coding DNA: TGTGCCAGCAGCTTAGCATCTGGAACGGGTGAAGCTTTCTTT. V gene TRBV7-2 combines with J gene TRBJ1-1, with D hard to call. The V gene's germline CDR1 is SGHTA and CDR2 FQGNSA. V dropped 0 bases and J dropped 7 bases, with 12 bases sitting between them. The CDR3 consists of 14 residues.

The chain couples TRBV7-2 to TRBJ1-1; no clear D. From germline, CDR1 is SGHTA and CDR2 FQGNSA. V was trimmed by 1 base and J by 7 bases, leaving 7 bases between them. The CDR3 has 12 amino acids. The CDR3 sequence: CASSLGRGEAFF. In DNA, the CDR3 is TGTGCCAGCAGCTTAGGACGGGGTGAAGCTTTCTTT.

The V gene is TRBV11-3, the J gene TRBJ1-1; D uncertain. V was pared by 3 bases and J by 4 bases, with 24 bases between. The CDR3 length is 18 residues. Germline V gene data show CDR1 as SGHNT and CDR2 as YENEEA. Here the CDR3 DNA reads TGTGCCAGCAGCTTCAAGTATTCCCGATCCCTGGCGAGCACTGAAGCTTTCTTT. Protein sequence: CASSFKYSRSLASTEAFF.

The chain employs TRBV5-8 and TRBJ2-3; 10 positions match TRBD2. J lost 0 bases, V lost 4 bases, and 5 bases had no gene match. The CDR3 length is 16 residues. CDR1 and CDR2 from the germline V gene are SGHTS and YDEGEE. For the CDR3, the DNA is TGTGCCAGCAGCCCTGGACTAGCGGCCAGCACAGATACGCAGTATTTT. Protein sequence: CASSPGLAASTDTQYF. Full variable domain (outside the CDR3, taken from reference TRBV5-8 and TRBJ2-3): EAGVTQSPTHLIKTRGQQATLRCSPISGHTSVYWYQQALGLGLQFLLWYDEGEERNRGNFPPRFSGRQFPNYSSELNVNALELEDSALYLCASSPGLAASTDTQYFGPGTRLTVL.

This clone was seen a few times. CDR3 sequence (DNA): TGTGCCAGCAGACTAGCGGGAGGGAACACCGGGGAGCTGTTTTTT. Protein product: CASRLAGGNTGELFF. The chain couples TRBV2 to TRBJ2-2; the match to TRBD2 covers 12 bases. The CDR3 extends over 15 amino acids. V shed 6 bases and J 1 base; nucleotides not matched to a gene: 0. Germline lookup yields CDR1 SNHLY and CDR2 FYNNEI.

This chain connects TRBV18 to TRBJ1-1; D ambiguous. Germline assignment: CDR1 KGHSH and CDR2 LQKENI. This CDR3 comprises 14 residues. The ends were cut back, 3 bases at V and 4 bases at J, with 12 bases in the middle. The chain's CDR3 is CASSPWVVGTEAFF. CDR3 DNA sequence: TGTGCCAGCTCACCCTGGGTTGTGGGCACTGAAGCTTTCTTT.

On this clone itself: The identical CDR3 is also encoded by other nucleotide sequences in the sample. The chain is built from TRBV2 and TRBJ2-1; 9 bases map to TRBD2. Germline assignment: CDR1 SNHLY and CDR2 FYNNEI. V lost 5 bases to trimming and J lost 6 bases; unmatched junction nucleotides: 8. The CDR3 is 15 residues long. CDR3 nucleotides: TGTGCCAGCAGTTATAGCGGGAGTGGGGGCAATGAGCAGTTCTTC. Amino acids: CASSYSGSGGNEQFF.

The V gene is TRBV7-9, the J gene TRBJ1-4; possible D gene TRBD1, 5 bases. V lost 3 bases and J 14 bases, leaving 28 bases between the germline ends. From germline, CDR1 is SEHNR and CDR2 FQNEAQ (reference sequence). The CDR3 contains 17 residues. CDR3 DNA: TGTGCCAGCAGCTTGAAGGTGGGGACGGGGTCGAAGATTGAGCTGTTTTTT. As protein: CASSLKVGTGSKIELFF.